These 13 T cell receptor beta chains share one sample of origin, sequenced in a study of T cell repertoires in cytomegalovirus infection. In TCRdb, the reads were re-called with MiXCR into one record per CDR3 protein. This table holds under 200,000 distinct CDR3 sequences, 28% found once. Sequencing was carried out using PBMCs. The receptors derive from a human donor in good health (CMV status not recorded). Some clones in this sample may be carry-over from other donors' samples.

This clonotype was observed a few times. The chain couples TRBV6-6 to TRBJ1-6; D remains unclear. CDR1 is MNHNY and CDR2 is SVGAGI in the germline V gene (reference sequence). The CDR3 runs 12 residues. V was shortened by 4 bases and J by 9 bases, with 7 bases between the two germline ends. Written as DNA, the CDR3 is TGTGCCAGCAGTTTGATCACTTCACCCCTCCACTTT. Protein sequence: CASSLITSPLHF.

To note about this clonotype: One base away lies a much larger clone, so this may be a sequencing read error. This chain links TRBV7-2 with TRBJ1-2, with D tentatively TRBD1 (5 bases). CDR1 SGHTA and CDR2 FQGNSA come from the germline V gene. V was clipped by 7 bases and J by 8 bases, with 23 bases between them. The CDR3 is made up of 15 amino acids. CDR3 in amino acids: CASTRVRVETSGYTF. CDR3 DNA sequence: TGTGCCAGCACCCGGGTCAGGGTTGAGACGTCCGGCTACACCTTC.

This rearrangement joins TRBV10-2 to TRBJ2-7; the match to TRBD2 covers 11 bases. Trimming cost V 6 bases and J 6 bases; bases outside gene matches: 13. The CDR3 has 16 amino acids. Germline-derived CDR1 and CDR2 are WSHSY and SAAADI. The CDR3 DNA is TGCGCCAGCAGCCCACGACTAGCGGGGAGTACCTGCGAGCAGTACTTC. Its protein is CASSPRLAGSTCEQYF.

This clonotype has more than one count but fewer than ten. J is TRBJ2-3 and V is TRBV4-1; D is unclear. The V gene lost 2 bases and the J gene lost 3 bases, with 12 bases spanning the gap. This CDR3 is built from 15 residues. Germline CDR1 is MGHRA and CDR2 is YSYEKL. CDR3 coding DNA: TGCGCCAGCAGCCAAATCTCCTTCGTTACAGATACGCAGTATTTT. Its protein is CASSQISFVTDTQYF.

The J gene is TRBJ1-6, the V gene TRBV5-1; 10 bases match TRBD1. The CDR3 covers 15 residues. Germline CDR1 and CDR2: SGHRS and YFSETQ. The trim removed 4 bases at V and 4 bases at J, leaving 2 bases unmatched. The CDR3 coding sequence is TGCGCCAGCAGCATGGGACAGGGGTATAATTCACCCCTCCACTTT. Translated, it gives CASSMGQGYNSPLHF.

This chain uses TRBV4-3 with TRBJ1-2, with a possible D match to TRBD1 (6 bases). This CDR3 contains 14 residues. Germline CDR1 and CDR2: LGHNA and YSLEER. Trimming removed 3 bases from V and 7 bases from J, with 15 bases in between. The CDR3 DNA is TGCGCCAGCAGCCACGATCTACAGGGAGGTGGCTACACCTTC. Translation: CASSHDLQGGGYTF.

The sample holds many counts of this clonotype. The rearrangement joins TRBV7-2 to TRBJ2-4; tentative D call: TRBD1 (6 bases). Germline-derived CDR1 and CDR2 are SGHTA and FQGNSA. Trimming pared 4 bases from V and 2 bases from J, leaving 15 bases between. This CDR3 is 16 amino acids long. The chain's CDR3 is CASSSQLRDTKNIQYF. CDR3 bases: TGTGCCAGCAGCTCACAGCTCAGGGACACCAAAAACATTCAGTACTTC.

The CDR3 DNA reads TGTGCCAGCAGCTCTACGACAGGGAGTTTAAAGACCCAGTACTTC. This gives the protein CASSSTTGSLKTQYF. V is TRBV7-6 and J is TRBJ2-5, with TRBD1 matching 7 bases. V lost 4 bases and J lost 6; bases outside the gene matches: 11. The CDR3 loop spans 15 amino acids. CDR1 is SGHVS and CDR2 is FNYEAQ in the germline V gene.

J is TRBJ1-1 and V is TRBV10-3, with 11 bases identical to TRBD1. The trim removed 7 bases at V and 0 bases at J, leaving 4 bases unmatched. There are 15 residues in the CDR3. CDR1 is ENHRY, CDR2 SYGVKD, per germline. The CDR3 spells CAINPGQGVNTEAFF. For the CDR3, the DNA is TGTGCCATCAACCCGGGACAGGGGGTGAACACTGAAGCTTTCTTT.

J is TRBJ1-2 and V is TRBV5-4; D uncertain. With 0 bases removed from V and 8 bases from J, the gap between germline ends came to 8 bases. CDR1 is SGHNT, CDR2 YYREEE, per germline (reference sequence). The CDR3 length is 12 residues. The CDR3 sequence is CASSLVSLGYTF. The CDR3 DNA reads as TGTGCCAGCAGCTTGGTTTCGCTCGGCTACACCTTC.

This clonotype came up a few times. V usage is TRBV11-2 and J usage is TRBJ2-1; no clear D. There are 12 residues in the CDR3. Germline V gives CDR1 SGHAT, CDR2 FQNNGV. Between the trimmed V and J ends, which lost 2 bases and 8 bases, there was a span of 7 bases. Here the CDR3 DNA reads TGTGCCAGCAGCTTAAAATTGGATGAGCAGTTCTTC. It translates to CASSLKLDEQFF. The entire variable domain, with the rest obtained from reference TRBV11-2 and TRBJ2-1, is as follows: EAGVAQSPRYKIIEKRQSVAFWCNPISGHATLYWYQQILGQGPKLLIQFQNNGVVDDSQLPKDRFSAERLKGVDSTLKIQPAKLEDSAVYLCASSLKLDEQFFGPGTRLTVL.

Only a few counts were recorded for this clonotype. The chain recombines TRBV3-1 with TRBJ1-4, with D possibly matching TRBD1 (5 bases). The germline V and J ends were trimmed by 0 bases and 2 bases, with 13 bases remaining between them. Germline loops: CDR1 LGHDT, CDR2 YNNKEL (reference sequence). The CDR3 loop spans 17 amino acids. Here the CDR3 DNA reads TGTGCCAGCAGCCAAGACCTTCGGAAGGGGACTAATGAAAAACTGTTTTTT. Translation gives CASSQDLRKGTNEKLFF.

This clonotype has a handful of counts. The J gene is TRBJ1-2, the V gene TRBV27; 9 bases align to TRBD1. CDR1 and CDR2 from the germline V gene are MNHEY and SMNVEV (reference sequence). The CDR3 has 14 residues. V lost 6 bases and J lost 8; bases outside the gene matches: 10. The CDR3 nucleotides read TGTGCCAGCAGAAGACCGGGACAGGGAGGCGGCTACACCTTC. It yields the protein CASRRPGQGGGYTF.